These 19 T cell receptor beta chains were all obtained from the same sample, sequenced in a study of Ad26.COV2.S vaccination and SARS-CoV-2 variants. Treatment: about 20 received Ad26.COV2.S at low or high dose, single or two shots; 5 received placebo; per-sample allocation not given. On day 63 after the first injection, vaccine and placebo recipients gave samples. Clones were sequenced by immunoSEQ multiplex PCR, and TCRdb holds only the in-frame ones, with some missing. This table holds a few hundred thousand clones, about four fifths found once. The sequencing here drew on peripheral blood, taken in a trial of Ad26.COV2.S vaccine versus placebo. These receptor sequences come from a person aged 18-60 years who received the Ad26.COV2.S COVID-19 vaccine or a placebo.

The chain recombines TRBV19 with TRBJ1-1; D is unclear. V was pared by 9 bases and J by 1 base, with 18 bases between. The CDR3 consists of 15 residues. Germline CDR1 LNHDA, CDR2 SQIVND (reference sequence). CDR3 in DNA: TGTGCCAGCCAGAGACCGGGCATCCCGAACACTGAAGCTTTCTTT. This sequence encodes CASQRPGIPNTEAFF.

This clone occurred once. J is TRBJ2-5 and V is TRBV18; no clear D. The CDR3 covers 14 residues. From germline, CDR1 is KGHSH and CDR2 LQKENI. V dropped 1 base and J dropped 5 bases, with 11 bases sitting between them. The CDR3 protein is CASSPQGGGETQYF. Here the CDR3 DNA reads TGTGCCAGCTCACCACAGGGCGGTGGGGAGACCCAGTACTTC. The full variable domain, with the rest looked up from reference TRBV18 and TRBJ2-5, is NAGVMQNPRHLVRRRGQEARLRCSPMKGHSHVYWYRQLPEEGLKFMVYLQKENIIDESGMPKERFSAEFPKEGPSILRIQQVVRGDSAAYFCASSPQGGGETQYFGPGTRLLVL.

V gene TRBV20-1 combines with J gene TRBJ2-1; 9 bases align to TRBD2. CDR1 DFQATT and CDR2 SNEGSKA come from the germline V gene (reference sequence). The CDR3 has 11 amino acids. Unmatched junction bases numbered 4, after V lost 7 bases and J lost 9 bases. The CDR3 DNA reads TGCAGTGGCTCTAGCGGGATTGAGCAGTTCTTC. Its translation is CSGSSGIEQFF.

V and J are TRBV10-2 and TRBJ2-2; no reliable D call. Germline-derived CDR1 and CDR2 are WSHSY and SAAADI. There are 13 residues in the CDR3. V lost 10 bases to trimming and J lost 4 bases, with 13 bases between them. The CDR3 loop reads CATQAWGTGELFF. CDR3 DNA: TGCGCCACCCAAGCTTGGGGCACCGGGGAGCTGTTTTTT.

Regarding this clone: Other DNA sequences in this sample translate to the same CDR3. V usage is TRBV5-1 and J usage is TRBJ2-7; D call uncertain. Between the trimmed V and J ends, which lost 3 bases and 2 bases, there was a span of 3 bases. CDR3 length: 11 residues. Germline V gene lookup returns CDR1 SGHRS and CDR2 YFSETQ. The CDR3 reads CASSSTYEQYF. CDR3 DNA: TGCGCCAGCAGCTCTACCTACGAGCAGTACTTC.

The chain is built from TRBV9 and TRBJ2-2; D uncertain. Germline CDR1 SGDLS, CDR2 YYNGEE. The CDR3 is 16 amino acids. Trimming stripped 1 base from V and 4 bases from J, with 14 bases between. CDR3 loop: CASSVLSFGVTGELFF. The CDR3 DNA sequence: TGTGCCAGCAGCGTATTGTCTTTTGGGGTCACCGGGGAGCTGTTTTTT.

The count of this clone is one. The chain is built from TRBV30 and TRBJ1-1; D is undetermined. The germline CDR1 and CDR2 sequences are GTSNPN and SVGIG (reference sequence). The CDR3 is made up of 13 amino acids. Trimming pared 0 bases from V and 7 bases from J, leaving 12 bases between. CDR3 sequence: CAWSVLQVGEAFF. CDR3 nucleotides: TGTGCCTGGAGTGTACTTCAGGTCGGTGAAGCTTTCTTT.

J is TRBJ1-2 and V is TRBV11-2; D unresolved. V shed 2 bases and J shed 8 bases, with 15 bases lying between them. Germline V gene sequence: CDR1 SGHAT, CDR2 FQNNGV. CDR3 size: 14 residues. The CDR3 DNA reads as TGTGCCAGCAGCTTAACGAGCGGCAGAAACGGCTACACCTTC. Its translation: CASSLTSGRNGYTF.

This rearrangement joins TRBV7-9 to TRBJ1-2; tentatively, D is TRBD1 (5 bases). The CDR3 is 12 amino acids. Germline V lookup: CDR1 SEHNR, CDR2 FQNEAQ (reference sequence). V lost 6 bases and J 4 bases, leaving 9 bases between the germline ends. The chain's CDR3 is CASSPGAYGYTF. CDR3 in DNA: TGTGCCAGCAGTCCCGGGGCCTATGGCTACACCTTC.

V is TRBV7-9 and J is TRBJ1-6, with D possibly being TRBD1 (6 bases). CDR1 SEHNR and CDR2 FQNEAQ come from the germline V gene (reference sequence). The CDR3 extends over 16 amino acids. CDR3 sequence (DNA): TGTGTAAGCGGGACAACACAAAACTCCTATAATTCACCCCTCCACTTT. It encodes CVSGTTQNSYNSPLHF.

The CDR3 bases are TGTGCCTGGAGTGAACAGGGTGGGATGAAAGCTTTCTTT. As protein: CAWSEQGGMKAFF. The gene calls are TRBV30 and TRBJ1-1; D might be TRBD1 (6 bases). CDR3 length: 13 amino acids. Germline loops: CDR1 GTSNPN, CDR2 SVGIG (reference sequence). Trimming pared 1 base from V and 9 bases from J, leaving 15 bases between.

The gene calls are TRBV4-2 and TRBJ2-1, with D unclear. The CDR3 spans 13 residues. Trimming cost V 0 bases and J 2 bases, with 2 bases left between them. From germline, CDR1 is LGHNA and CDR2 YNFKEQ. The CDR3, as DNA: TGTGCCAGCAGCCAAGACCCCTACAATGAGCAGTTCTTC. Its translation: CASSQDPYNEQFF.

This rearrangement joins TRBV7-9 to TRBJ2-2; the D is unclear. This CDR3 is built from 16 residues. Trimming stripped 3 bases from V and 2 bases from J, with 13 bases between. Germline V gene data show CDR1 as SEHNR and CDR2 as FQNEAQ (reference sequence). Here the CDR3 reads CASSLNYGTNTGELFF. CDR3 nucleotide sequence: TGTGCCAGCAGCTTGAACTACGGAACTAACACCGGGGAGCTGTTTTTT.

The V gene is TRBV5-1, the J gene TRBJ2-7; no reliable D call. The V and J ends lost 4 bases and 4 bases respectively, with 18 bases between them. The CDR3 consists of 15 residues. Germline V gene sequence: CDR1 SGHRS, CDR2 YFSETQ. The CDR3 loop is CASSPGFPVSYEQYF. In DNA form, the CDR3 reads TGCGCCAGCAGCCCCGGTTTCCCCGTAAGTTACGAGCAGTACTTC. The variable domain in full, completed from reference TRBV5-1 and TRBJ2-7, reads KAGVTQTPRYLIKTRGQQVTLSCSPISGHRSVSWYQQTPGQGLQFLFEYFSETQRNKGNFPGRFSGRQFSNSRSEMNVSTLELGDSALYLCASSPGFPVSYEQYFGPGTRLTVT.

Only one count was recorded for this clone. This CDR3 is CASRPWTGGKGSHEQYF. CDR3 DNA sequence: TGTGCCAGCCGCCCGTGGACAGGGGGGAAAGGTTCCCACGAGCAGTACTTC. The genes are TRBV11-2 and TRBJ2-7; TRBD1 matches at 10 bases. The V and J ends lost 8 bases and 5 bases, in that order; junction bases with no gene match: 18. Looked up from germline, CDR1 is SGHAT and CDR2 is FQNNGV. The CDR3 consists of 17 residues.

This chain connects TRBV7-2 to TRBJ1-1; TRBD1 is a possible D gene (5 bases). V gave up 4 bases and J gave up 2 bases, with 17 bases separating them. CDR1 is SGHTA, CDR2 FQGNSA, per germline. The CDR3 extends over 16 amino acids. This chain's CDR3 is CASSSTRGGVNTEAFF. CDR3 nucleotides: TGTGCCAGCAGCTCAACCCGTGGGGGAGTTAACACTGAAGCTTTCTTT.

The chain links TRBV11-2 to TRBJ2-1; tentative D call: TRBD1 (6 bases). From germline, CDR1 is SGHAT and CDR2 FQNNGV. The CDR3 has 15 amino acids. The V end was cut by 2 bases, the J end by 0 bases, with 8 bases between. The CDR3 here is CASSLTGSSYNEQFF. The DNA of the CDR3 is TGTGCCAGCAGCTTAACAGGGAGCTCCTACAATGAGCAGTTCTTC.

The chain combines TRBV5-1 with TRBJ1-1; TRBD1 matches at 7 bases. This CDR3 comprises 15 residues. CDR1 is SGHRS and CDR2 is YFSETQ in the germline V gene. V shed 0 bases, J shed 0 bases, and the junction held 2 bases outside the gene matches. The CDR3 sequence is CASSLDRGMNTEAFF. Written as DNA, the CDR3 is TGCGCCAGCAGCTTGGACAGGGGCATGAACACTGAAGCTTTCTTT.

V is TRBV7-6 and J is TRBJ1-2; a possible D gene is TRBD1 (5 bases). The CDR3 is 14 amino acids. Germline V gene lookup returns CDR1 SGHVS and CDR2 FNYEAQ. Trimming took 5 bases from V and 8 from J, leaving 18 bases between them. CDR3 sequence (DNA): TGTGCCAGCAGCACCCGACAAAGGGGCGCAGGCTACACCTTC. It codes for CASSTRQRGAGYTF.